This TCR beta chain was retrieved from a study of cytomegalovirus exposure and HLA in healthy donors. Study summary: In a later analysis, it was reported that the roughly 120 validation repertoires had been produced on the same platform as the 666 repertoires belonging to the first cohort.

Here immunoSEQ multiplex PCR was the method, and the copy in TCRdb shows in-frame clones only, minus some. The sample shows approximately 150,000 clones, roughly 86% of them seen only once. Notes on the study in general: Rare TCR sequences predominated, though certain public TCRs were found in many donors. Subsequent analysis of the approximately 120 validation repertoires found a tendency for first-cohort TCR clusters to co-occur.

Germline CDR1 and CDR2: SGHDN and FVKESK. The CDR3 is 17 residues long. Trimming shortened V by 4 bases and J by 3 bases, and 19 bases separated the two germline ends. Many counts were recorded for this clone. Its antigen is undetermined. The V call is TRBV14, the J call TRBJ1-3; D uncertain. The sequence was obtained from a man in his late teens or twenties in good health and CMV-seropositive. Sequenced sample: PBMCs. The CDR3 nucleotides are TGTGCCAGCAGCCCCGGCGGAGGGCGGCACCATGGAAACACCATATATTTT. This codes for CASSPGGGRHHGNTIYF.